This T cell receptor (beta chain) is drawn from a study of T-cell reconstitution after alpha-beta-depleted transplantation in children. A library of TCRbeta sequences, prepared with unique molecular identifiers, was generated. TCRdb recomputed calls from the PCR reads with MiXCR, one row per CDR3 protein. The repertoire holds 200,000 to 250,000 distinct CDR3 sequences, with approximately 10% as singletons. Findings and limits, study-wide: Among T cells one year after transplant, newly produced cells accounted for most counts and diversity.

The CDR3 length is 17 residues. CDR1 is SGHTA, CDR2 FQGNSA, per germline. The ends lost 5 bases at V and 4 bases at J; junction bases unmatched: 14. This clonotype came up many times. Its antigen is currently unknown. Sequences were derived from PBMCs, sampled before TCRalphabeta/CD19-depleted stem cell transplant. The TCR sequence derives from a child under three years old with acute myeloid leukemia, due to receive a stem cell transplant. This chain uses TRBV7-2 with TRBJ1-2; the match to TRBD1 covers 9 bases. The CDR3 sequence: CASSLTGGAPLLYGYTF. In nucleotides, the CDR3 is TGTGCCAGCAGCCTTACAGGGGGCGCTCCCTTGCTCTATGGCTACACCTTC. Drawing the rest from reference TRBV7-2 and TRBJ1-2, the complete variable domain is GAGVSQSPSNKVTEKGKDVELRCDPISGHTALYWYRQSLGQGLEFLIYFQGNSAPDKSGLPSDRFSAERTGGSVSTLTIQRTQQEDSAVYLCASSLTGGAPLLYGYTFGSGTRLTVV.